The present T cell receptor beta chain was sequenced within a study of spatial heterogeneity in lung cancer. Study context: Detection consistently captured more beta-chain sequences than alpha-chain sequences. Averaged across combinations, each unique TCR and UMI pairing appeared more than ten times in raw reads, which were uncorrected.

Specified time point: sample taken at primary tumor resection. Sequencing was performed on whole RNA extracted from tumor and nontumor lung tissue, or from frozen PBMC, and the material was left unsorted. Study results and limitations: Whereas they appeared in blood less at follow-up, ubiquitous expanded tumor TCRs appeared there more at resection.

TCR cDNA molecules each carried a unique molecular identifier. TCRdb fed the 5' RACE reads into MiXCR, producing one record per CDR3 protein. The sample contains over 50,000 distinct CDR3 sequences, less than 10% of which appear only once. A note on this clonotype: Its antigen is currently unknown.

This TCR was recovered from a female donor with early-stage non-small cell lung cancer. The material sequenced was PBMCs, taken at surgery.

The CDR3 nucleotides read TGTGCCAGCAGTGTTATTCCACCGGGACAGGGCAACAATGAGCAGTTCTTC. This translates into CASSVIPPGQGNNEQFF. The chain combines TRBV6-1 with TRBJ2-1; 9 bases agree with TRBD1. The V gene's germline CDR1 is MNHNS and CDR2 SASEGT. The CDR3 contains 17 residues. V lost 4 bases to trimming and J lost 5 bases; unmatched junction nucleotides: 12.